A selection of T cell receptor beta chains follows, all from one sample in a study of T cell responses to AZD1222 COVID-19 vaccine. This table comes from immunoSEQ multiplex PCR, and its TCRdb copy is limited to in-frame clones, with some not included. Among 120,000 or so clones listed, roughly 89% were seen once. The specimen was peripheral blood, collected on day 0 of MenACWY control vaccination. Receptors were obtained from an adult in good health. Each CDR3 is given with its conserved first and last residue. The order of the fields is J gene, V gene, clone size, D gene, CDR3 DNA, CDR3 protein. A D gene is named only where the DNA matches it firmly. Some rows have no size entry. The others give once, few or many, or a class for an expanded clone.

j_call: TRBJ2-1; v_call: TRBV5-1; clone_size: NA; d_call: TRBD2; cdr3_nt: TGCGCCAGCAGCTTGGTTCCTCTAGATGCGGGGGGGGATGAGCAGTTCTTC; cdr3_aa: CASSLVPLDAGGDEQFF
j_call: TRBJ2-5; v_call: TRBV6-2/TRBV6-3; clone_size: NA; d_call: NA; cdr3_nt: TGTGCCAGCAGTTACCGAAACGACATAGGGAGGCAAGAGACCCAGTACTTC; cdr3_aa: CASSYRNDIGRQETQYF
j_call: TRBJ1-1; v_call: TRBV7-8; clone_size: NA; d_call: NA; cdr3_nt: TGTGCCAGCAGCCCCATGGCGAGCACTGAAGCTTTCTTT; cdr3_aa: CASSPMASTEAFF
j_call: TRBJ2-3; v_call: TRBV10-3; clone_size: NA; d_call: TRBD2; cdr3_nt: TGTGCCATCAGTGACGGTAGTAGCGGGAGGGAACACACAGATACGCAGTATTTT; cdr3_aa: CAISDGSSGREHTDTQYF
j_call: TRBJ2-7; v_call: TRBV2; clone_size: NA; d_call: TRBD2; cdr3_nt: TGTGCCAGCAGTGAGTCGAGCGGGACTCGGGAGCAGTACTTC; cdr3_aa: CASSESSGTREQYF
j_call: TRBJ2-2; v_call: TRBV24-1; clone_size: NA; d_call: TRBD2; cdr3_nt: TGTGCCACCAGTGATAGTAGCGGGAGGGCCGACACCGGGGAGCTGTTTTTT; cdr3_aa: CATSDSSGRADTGELFF
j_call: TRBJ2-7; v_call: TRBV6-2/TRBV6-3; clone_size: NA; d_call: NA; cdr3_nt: TGTGCCAGCAGTATGGGTGATCTCGACGTCTCCGAGCAGTACTTC; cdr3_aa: CASSMGDLDVSEQYF
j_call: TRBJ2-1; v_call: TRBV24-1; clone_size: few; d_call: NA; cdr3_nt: TGTGCCACCAGTGATTTTGGGGGCGCTACCAATGAGCAGTTCTTC; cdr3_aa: CATSDFGGATNEQFF
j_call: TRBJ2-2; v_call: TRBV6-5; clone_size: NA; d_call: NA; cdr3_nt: TGTGCCAGCACCACCGGAACAGGTCACACCGGGGAGCTGTTTTTT; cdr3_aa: CASTTGTGHTGELFF
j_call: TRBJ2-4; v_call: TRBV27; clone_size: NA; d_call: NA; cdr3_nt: TGTGCCAGCAGCCCTCGGGGGAGAGCAACCAAAAACATTCAGTACTTC; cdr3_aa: CASSPRGRATKNIQYF
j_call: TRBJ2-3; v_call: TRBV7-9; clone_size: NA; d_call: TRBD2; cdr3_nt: TGTGCCAGCAGCATTGGGACTAGCGGGCTCACAGATACGCAGTATTTT; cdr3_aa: CASSIGTSGLTDTQYF
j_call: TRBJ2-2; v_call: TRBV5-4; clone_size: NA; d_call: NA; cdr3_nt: TGTGCCAGCAGCTCCCGGGACCGGGTGAACACCGGGGAGCTGTTTTTT; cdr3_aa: CASSSRDRVNTGELFF
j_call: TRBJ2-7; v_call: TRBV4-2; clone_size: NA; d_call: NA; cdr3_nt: TGTGCCAGCAGCCAAGAGAGGGGAGCCTACGAGCAGTACTTC; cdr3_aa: CASSQERGAYEQYF
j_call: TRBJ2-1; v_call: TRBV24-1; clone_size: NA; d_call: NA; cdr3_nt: TGTGCCACCAGCGCTCTAACCTCCTACAATGAGCAGTTCTTC; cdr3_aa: CATSALTSYNEQFF
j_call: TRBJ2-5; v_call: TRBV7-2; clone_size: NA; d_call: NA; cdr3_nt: TGTGCCAGCAGCCCCCGTACAGCCCAAGAGACCCAGTACTTC; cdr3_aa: CASSPRTAQETQYF
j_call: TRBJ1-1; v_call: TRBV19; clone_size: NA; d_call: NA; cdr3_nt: TGTGCCAGTACTGAGGGTCTCACTGAAGCTTTCTTT; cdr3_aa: CASTEGLTEAFF
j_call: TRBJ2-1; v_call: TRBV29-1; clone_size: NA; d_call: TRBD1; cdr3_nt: TGCAGCGTCCCCGGGACAGATTCCTACAATGAGCAGTTCTTC; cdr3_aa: CSVPGTDSYNEQFF
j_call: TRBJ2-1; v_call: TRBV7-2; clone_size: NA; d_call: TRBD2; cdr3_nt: TGTGCCAGCAGCTTGGGACTAGCGGGTGCTCCGTTCTTC; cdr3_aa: CASSLGLAGAPFF
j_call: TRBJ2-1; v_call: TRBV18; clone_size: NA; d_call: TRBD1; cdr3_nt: TGTGCCAGCTCACAAACCGGGACAGGTACCTACAATGAGCAGTTCTTC; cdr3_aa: CASSQTGTGTYNEQFF
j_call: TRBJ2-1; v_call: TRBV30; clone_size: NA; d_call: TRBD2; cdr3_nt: TGTGCCTGGAGTGGTGACAGAGCCAAGACTAGCGGGTCTTACAATGAGCAGTTCTTC; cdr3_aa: CAWSGDRAKTSGSYNEQFF
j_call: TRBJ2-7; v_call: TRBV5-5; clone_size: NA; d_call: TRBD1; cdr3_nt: TGTGCCAGCAGCCAGGGGACAGGGGGATACGAGCAGTACTTC; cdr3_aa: CASSQGTGGYEQYF
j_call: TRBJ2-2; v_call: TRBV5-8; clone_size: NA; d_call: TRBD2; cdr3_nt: TGTGCCAGCAGCTTGACTAGCGGGAGTGTTTGGACCGGGGAGCTGTTTTTT; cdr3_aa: CASSLTSGSVWTGELFF
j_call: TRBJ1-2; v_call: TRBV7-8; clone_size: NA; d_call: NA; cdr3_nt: TGTGCCAGCAGCTTAGTGGGTTATGGCTACACCTTC; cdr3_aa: CASSLVGYGYTF
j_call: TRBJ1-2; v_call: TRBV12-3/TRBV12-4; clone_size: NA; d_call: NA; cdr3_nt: TGTGCCAGCAGTTCGATGCTTAACTATGGCTACACCTTC; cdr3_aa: CASSSMLNYGYTF
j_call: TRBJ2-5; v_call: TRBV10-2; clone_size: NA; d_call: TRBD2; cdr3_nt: TGCGCCAGCAGTGAGGTAGCGGGAGGTATGGAGACCCAGTACTTC; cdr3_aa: CASSEVAGGMETQYF
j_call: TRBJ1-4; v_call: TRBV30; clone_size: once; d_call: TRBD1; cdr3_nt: TGTGCCTGGAGTGTAGTCAGGGGGACGGCTGAAAAACTGTTTTTT; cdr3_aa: CAWSVVRGTAEKLFF
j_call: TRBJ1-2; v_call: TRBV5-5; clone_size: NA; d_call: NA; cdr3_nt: TGTGCCAGCAGCCCTCGGACAGCCTATGGCTACACCTTC; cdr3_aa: CASSPRTAYGYTF